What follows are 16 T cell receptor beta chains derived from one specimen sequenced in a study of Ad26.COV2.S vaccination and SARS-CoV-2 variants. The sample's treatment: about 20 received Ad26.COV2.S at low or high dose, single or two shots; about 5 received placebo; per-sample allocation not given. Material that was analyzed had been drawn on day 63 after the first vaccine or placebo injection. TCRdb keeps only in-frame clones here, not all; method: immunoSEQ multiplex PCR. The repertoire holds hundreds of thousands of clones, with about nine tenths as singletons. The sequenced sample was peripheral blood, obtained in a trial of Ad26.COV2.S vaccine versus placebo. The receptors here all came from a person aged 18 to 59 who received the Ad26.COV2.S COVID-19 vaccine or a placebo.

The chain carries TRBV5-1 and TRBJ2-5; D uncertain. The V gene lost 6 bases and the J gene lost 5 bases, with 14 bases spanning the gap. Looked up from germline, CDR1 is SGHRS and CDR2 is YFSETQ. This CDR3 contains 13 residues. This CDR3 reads CASTPDIRETQYF. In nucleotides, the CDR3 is TGCGCCAGCACCCCCGACATCCGGGAGACCCAGTACTTC.

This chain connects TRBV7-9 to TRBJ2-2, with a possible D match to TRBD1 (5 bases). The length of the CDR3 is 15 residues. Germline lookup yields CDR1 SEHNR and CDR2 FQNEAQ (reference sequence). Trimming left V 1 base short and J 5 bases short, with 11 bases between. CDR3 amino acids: CASSLGQSRTGELFF. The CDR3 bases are TGTGCCAGCAGCTTAGGACAGTCCAGAACCGGGGAGCTGTTTTTT. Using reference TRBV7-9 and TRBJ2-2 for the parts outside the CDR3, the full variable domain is DTGVSQNPRHKITKRGQNVTFRCDPISEHNRLYWYRQTLGQGPEFLTYFQNEAQLEKSRLLSDRFSAERPKGSFSTLEIQRTEQGDSAMYLCASSLGQSRTGELFFGEGSRLTVL.

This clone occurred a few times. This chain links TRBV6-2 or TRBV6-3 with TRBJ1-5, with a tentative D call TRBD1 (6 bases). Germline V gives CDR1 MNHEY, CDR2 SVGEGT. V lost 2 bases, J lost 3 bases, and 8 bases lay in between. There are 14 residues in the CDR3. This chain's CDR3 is CASSYRGANQPQHF. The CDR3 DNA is TGTGCCAGCAGTTACAGGGGGGCCAATCAGCCCCAGCATTTT.

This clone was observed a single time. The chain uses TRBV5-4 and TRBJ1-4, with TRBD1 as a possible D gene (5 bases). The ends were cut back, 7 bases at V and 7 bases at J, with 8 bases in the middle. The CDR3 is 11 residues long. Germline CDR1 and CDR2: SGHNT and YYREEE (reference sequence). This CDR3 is CASGTFEKLFF. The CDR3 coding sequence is TGTGCCAGCGGGACCTTTGAAAAACTGTTTTTT. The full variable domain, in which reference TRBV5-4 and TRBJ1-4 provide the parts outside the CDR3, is ETGVTQSPTHLIKTRGQQVTLRCSSQSGHNTVSWYQQALGQGPQFIFQYYREEENGRGNFPPRFSGLQFPNYSSELNVNALELDDSALYLCASGTFEKLFFGSGTQLSVL.

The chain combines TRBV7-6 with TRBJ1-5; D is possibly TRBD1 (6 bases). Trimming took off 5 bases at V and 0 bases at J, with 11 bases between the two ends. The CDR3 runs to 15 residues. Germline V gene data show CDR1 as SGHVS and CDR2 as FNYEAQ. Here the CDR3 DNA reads TGTGCCAGCAGCGGGGGCGTCGGTAGCAATCAGCCCCAGCATTTT. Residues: CASSGGVGSNQPQHF.

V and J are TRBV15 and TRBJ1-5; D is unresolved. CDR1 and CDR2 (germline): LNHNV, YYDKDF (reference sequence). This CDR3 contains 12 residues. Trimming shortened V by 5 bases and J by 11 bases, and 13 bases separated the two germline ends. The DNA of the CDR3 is TGTGCCACCAGCCCTCCCAATGGCGCCCAGCATTTT. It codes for CATSPPNGAQHF.

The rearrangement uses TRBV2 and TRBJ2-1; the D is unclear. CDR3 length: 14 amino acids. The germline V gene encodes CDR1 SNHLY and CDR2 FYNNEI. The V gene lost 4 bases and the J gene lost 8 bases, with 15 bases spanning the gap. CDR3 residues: CASSAGGPWDEQFF. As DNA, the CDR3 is TGTGCCAGCAGTGCGGGCGGCCCGTGGGATGAGCAGTTCTTC.

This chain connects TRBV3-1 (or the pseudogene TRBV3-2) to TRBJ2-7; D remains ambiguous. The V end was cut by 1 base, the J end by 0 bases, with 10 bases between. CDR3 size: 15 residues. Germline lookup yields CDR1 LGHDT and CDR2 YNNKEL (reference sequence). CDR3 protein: CASSQVSRASYEQYF. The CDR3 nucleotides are TGTGCCAGCAGCCAAGTCTCCCGGGCCTCCTACGAGCAGTACTTC.

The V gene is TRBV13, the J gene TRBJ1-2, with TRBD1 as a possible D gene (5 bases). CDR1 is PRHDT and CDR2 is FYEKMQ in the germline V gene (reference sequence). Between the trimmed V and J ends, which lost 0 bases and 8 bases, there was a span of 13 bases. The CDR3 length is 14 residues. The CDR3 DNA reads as TGTGCCAGCAGCTTAGGGGGACCCCTTGGCGGCTACACCTTC. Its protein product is CASSLGGPLGGYTF.

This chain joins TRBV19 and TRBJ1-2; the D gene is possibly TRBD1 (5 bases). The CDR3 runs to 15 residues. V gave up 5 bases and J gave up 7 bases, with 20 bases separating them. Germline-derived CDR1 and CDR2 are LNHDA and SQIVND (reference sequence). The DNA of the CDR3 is TGTGCCAGTAGTTCGGGCACAGGCCATTTTGCTGGCTACACCTTC. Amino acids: CASSSGTGHFAGYTF. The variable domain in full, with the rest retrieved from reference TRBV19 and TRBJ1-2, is DGGITQSPKYLFRKEGQNVTLSCEQNLNHDAMYWYRQDPGQGLRLIYYSQIVNDFQKGDIAEGYSVSREKKESFPLTVTSAQKNPTAFYLCASSSGTGHFAGYTFGSGTRLTVV.

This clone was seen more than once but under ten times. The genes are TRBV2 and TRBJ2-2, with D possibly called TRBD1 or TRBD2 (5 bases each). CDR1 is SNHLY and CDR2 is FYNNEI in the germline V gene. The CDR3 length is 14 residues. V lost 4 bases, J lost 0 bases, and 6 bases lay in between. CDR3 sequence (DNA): TGTGCCAGCAGTGTGGGGGCGAACACCGGGGAGCTGTTTTTT. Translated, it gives CASSVGANTGELFF. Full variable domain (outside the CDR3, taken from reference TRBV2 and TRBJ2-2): EPEVTQTPSHQVTQMGQEVILRCVPISNHLYFYWYRQILGQKVEFLVSFYNNEISEKSEIFDDQFSVERPDGSNFTLKIRSTKLEDSAMYFCASSVGANTGELFFGEGSRLTVL.

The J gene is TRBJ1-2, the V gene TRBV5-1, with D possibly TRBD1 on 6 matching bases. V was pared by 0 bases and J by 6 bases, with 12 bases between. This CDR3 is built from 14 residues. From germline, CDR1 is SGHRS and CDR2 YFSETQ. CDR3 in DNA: TGCGCCAGCAGCTTGGTGTCGGGGGGCGATGGCTACACCTTC. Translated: CASSLVSGGDGYTF.

The CDR3 DNA reads as TGTGCCAGCAGTTCCGTACTAGCGGGGGGGCCGGGTGAGCAGTTCTTC. Translation gives CASSSVLAGGPGEQFF. The V and J genes are TRBV6-5 and TRBJ2-1, with 13 bases aligning to TRBD2. This CDR3 region has 16 residues. Per germline, CDR1 MNHEY and CDR2 SVGAGI. The V and J ends lost 4 bases and 9 bases, in that order; junction bases with no gene match: 9.

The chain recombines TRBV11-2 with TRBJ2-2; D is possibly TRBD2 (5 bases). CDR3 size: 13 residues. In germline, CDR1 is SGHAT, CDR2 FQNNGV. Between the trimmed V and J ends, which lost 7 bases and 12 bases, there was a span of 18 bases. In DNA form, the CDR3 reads TGTGCCAGCACCCCCGTGGGAGATCAAAAGCTGTTTTTT. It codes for CASTPVGDQKLFF. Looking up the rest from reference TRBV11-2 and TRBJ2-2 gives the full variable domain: EAGVAQSPRYKIIEKRQSVAFWCNPISGHATLYWYQQILGQGPKLLIQFQNNGVVDDSQLPKDRFSAERLKGVDSTLKIQPAKLEDSAVYLCASTPVGDQKLFFGEGSRLTVL.

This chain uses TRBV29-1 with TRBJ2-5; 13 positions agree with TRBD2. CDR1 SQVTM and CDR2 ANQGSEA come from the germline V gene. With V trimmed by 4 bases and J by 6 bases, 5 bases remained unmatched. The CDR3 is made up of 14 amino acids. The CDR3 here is CSVVTSGGAKTQYF. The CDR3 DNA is TGCAGCGTTGTAACTAGCGGGGGGGCGAAGACCCAGTACTTC.

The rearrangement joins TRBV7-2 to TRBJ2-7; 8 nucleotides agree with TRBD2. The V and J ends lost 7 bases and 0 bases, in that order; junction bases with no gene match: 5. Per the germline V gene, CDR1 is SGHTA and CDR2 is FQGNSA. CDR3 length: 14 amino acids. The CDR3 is CASTLSGGSYEQYF. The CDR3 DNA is TGTGCCAGCACCCTCAGCGGGGGCTCCTACGAGCAGTACTTC. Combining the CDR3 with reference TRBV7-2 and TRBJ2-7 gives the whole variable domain GAGVSQSPSNKVTEKGKDVELRCDPISGHTALYWYRQSLGQGLEFLIYFQGNSAPDKSGLPSDRFSAERTGGSVSTLTIQRTQQEDSAVYLCASTLSGGSYEQYFGPGTRLTVT.